Described below is a single T cell receptor beta chain sequence and its context. Its antigen is unknown. This CDR3 region has 16 residues. The germline CDR1 and CDR2 sequences are SEHNR and FQNEAQ (reference sequence). V was pared by 4 bases and J by 6 bases, with 12 bases of the junction left unmatched. This sample stems from a study of regulatory T cells in long-lasting Graves disease. Findings and caveats of the study: TRBV28, TRBJ1-2 and TRBJ2-5 were segments that persistent disease favored.

The sample's time point: newly diagnosed GD, antithyroid drugs for less than 3 months. Isolated PBMC RNA provided the starting material for the TCR library. Researchers made TCR beta libraries by using iRepertoire HTBI primers and running Arm-PCR on CDR3 regions. TCRdb reprocessed the multiplex PCR reads with MiXCR, giving one entry per CDR3 protein. Of 350,000 to 550,000 distinct CDR3 sequences in the sample, 16% are singletons; the top ten hold about 25%. This sample also belongs to another study, concerning T cells in Graves' hyperthyroidism and ophthalmopathy.

The V and J genes are TRBV7-9 and TRBJ2-7; TRBD2 agrees at 10 bases. This sample comprised peripheral blood mononuclear cells (PBMCs), obtained at new diagnosis, from a patient treated with antithyroid drugs. The receptor's source is a woman under 30 with Graves disease. CDR3 loop: CASSYRGGTSAPEQYF. The CDR3 coding sequence is TGTGCCAGCAGCTATAGAGGCGGGACTAGCGCCCCCGAGCAGTACTTC.